This section outlines one T cell receptor beta chain sequence together with its context. Its antigen is unknown. From the cysteine through the phenylalanine, the CDR3 covers 16 amino acids. Of the read, only the CDR3 DNA is kept; its 48 bases are in frame from base 1. Trimming leaves V shorter by 5 bases and J shorter by 8 bases, with the junction holding 14 bases beyond the gene matches. The germline V gene provides CDR1 SGHVS and CDR2 FQNEAQ. The library was prepared using the immunoSEQ multiplex PCR assay. For the multiplex PCR, a mixture combining 60 forward primers for TCR Vbeta segments and 13 reverse primers for TCR Jbeta segments was used. A multiplex PCR assay on genomic DNA amplified the CDR3 region of rearranged TCR beta genes. The Illumina HiSeq System was used to sequence the amplified TCR beta libraries as 87-base-pair reads. Concerning the study's data processing: In a later analysis, approximately 74 million unique TCR beta chains were counted across the approximately 640 repertoires, and around 10 million of these chains were shared by at least two donors. A nearest-neighbor algorithm error-corrected the raw reads and collapsed the reads into unique sequences, merging closely related sequences to remove PCR and sequencing errors. To assign V, D and J gene segments, CDR3 sequences were aligned to IMGT reference sequences. Each retained sequence needed at least a six-nucleotide match to both a V gene segment and a J gene segment. Rearrangements were classified as productive when the CDR3 lacked stop codons and remained in frame with V and J, and all other rearrangements were classified as non-productive. Following IMGT convention, CDR3 was defined as the stretch from the second conserved V-encoded cysteine to the conserved J-encoded phenylalanine. The earlier analysis of about 610 of the donors excluded any sequence lacking an unambiguous match to a single V gene segment. In an earlier analysis of approximately 550 of the donors, V segments were called functional above 56.7% productive rearrangements and were called segregating when the between-donor standard deviation exceeded 5%. To diagnose cytomegalovirus status from the catalog of TCR beta chain sequences, a statistical classification framework was built. In a later analysis, V and J genes were assigned by comparing TCR nucleotide sequences against IMGT/GENE-DB human TR gene sequences. Using the TCRdist pipeline, a later analysis assigned CDR3 sequences along with most-parsimonious VDJ recombination scenarios. In a later analysis, every TCR beta chain was defined by the combination of its CDR3 amino acid sequence and its V-gene family, and reads without a unique V-gene family were dropped. To address suspected cross-contamination and a sequencing artifact, a later analysis removed a few hundred highly shared, low-generation-probability nucleotide sequences. For each public chain, a later analysis derived a clonal expansion index from normalized ranks of inferred template counts within each repertoire. In a later analysis, generation probabilities were computed with a VDJ recombination model fitted to out-of-frame rearrangements, and the resulting probabilities were checked against IGoR. In a later analysis, TCR-TCR, TCR-HLA and TCR-CMV co-occurrence was scored with hypergeometric tests, and a repertoire-size bias correction was applied to TCR pairs. In a later analysis, false discovery rates were estimated by permuting HLA or CMV assignments 20 times. In a later analysis, co-occurring TCRs were grouped using DBSCAN, and TCRdist sequence similarity was added for clustering within HLA-allele-positive subsets. For co-occurrence clustering, repertoires with fewer than 30,000 or more than 120,000 public chains were excluded, along with 4 to 6 repertoires with anomalous nucleotide sharing. The table comes from immuneACCESS by way of TCRdb, which keeps in-frame sequences with V and J called. Part of the clones is missing from these tables; in studies checked, under half for an unresolved V gene and the rest for unknown reasons. V and J calls and clone size are as listed in that table; D and trimming were resolved from the DNA. Per the sample table, the count is about 87,000 clones. Of the sample, 15% falls within the top ten clones.

This entry is derived from a study of cytomegalovirus exposure and HLA in healthy donors (dated by TCRdb to about 2017). For the study in its entirety: According to an earlier analysis of a few hundred of the donors, about 179 million T cells yielded approximately 120 million unique TCR beta sequences and about 300 Gb of sequence data. Approximately 330 gigabases of sequencing data and roughly 80 million unique TCR sequences made up an early release that covered some 640 HLA-typed donors. Of the 300 to 400 genotyped donors, roughly 85% fell in the genetic ancestry cluster associated with self-reported Caucasian donors. The aim of the study was to test whether cataloging public T cell receptors could identify signatures of past pathogen exposure. The study profiled the T cell repertoires of around 700 subjects by immunosequencing and related them to cytomegalovirus serostatus. In addition to the first cohort of 666 subjects, a separate validation cohort of approximately 120 different subjects was used. To predict cytomegalovirus infection status, the study brought together high-throughput TCR immunosequencing, statistical association of individual TCRs with disease status, and machine learning. In a later analysis, previously published TCR beta repertoires from 670 or so donors were re-analyzed and high-resolution HLA genotyping was added so that TCR occurrence patterns could be studied. In the later analysis, no new phenotypic data were used to find candidate immune exposures; instead, reliance was placed on TCR beta sequences and their occurrence across donors. In an earlier analysis of 587 of the donors, high-throughput TCR beta sequencing was used to judge whether each TCR beta V gene segment behaved as functional or pseudogenic. Donor age, sex, ethnicity and CMV serostatus were compiled together with the repertoire data. A later genetic analysis took genome-wide SNP genotypes for about three fifths of the 666 donors and used that subset as a discovery cohort. All discovery cohort repertoires had been generated on a single sequencing platform. HLA typing included class I and class II loci at four-digit resolution. The number of donors typed differed by locus, with roughly 629-640 for A, B, C, DRB1 and DQB1, over 500 for DQA1, 600 to 610 for DPA1, and approximately 470 for DPB1. Four or five DR-DQ haplotypes were treated as single units for association and clustering because of strong linkage in the cohort. Among about 390 genotyped donors of the cohort, an average of around 240,000 unique TCR beta nucleotide sequences were sequenced per donor, 15% to 20% of them non-productive.

Broad study findings and their caveats: Most TCR sequences were observed very rarely across donors, whereas some public TCRs were present in many individuals. According to a later genetic analysis, donors in an Asian-associated ancestry cluster had fewer N-insertions in productive TCRs than the approximately 670-donor mean. A later analysis found that HLA-associated TCR beta chains were more clonally expanded and had lower generation probabilities than equally common non-associated chains. Because the 87-base-pair reads could not distinguish some IMGT-functional V segments, including TRBV6-2 and TRBV6-3, those segments were excluded. Some 16 rarely observed V segments, including chromosome 9 orphons, were excluded from the earlier analysis of 550 to 700 of the donors because counts were too low. Sequencing depth was assumed to be roughly uniform across donors in the presence/absence analyses, though that assumption may not hold. The authors suggested that the approach could potentially be generalized to other disease states and immunological phenotypes. A later analysis reported that several top co-occurrence clusters appeared linked to parvovirus B19, influenza, CMV and Epstein-Barr virus. In an earlier analysis of some 550 of the donors, most TCR beta V segments were observed in productive rearrangements about 90% or about 30% of the time, broadly matching IMGT annotations. Three of the identified cytomegalovirus-associated TCR beta chains were confirmed in vitro to be specific for cytomegalovirus antigens. A further reported finding was that TCR beta sequences accurately predicted the HLA-A and HLA-B alleles for most subjects in the first cohort. The study listed over 150 TCR beta chains as associated with cytomegalovirus. Assigning TCR associations to individual alleles was difficult when HLA alleles, especially DR and DQ, strongly co-occurred. A later analysis found that most CMV-associated TCR beta chains appeared HLA-restricted, with HLA associations seemingly driven largely by CMV exposure. CMV serostatus was the only immune exposure information available for the cohort. HLA typing was unavailable for some donors at each locus, so association tests used only the typed subset. A later analysis found that TCR association rates varied across HLA loci, with DRB1 alleles showing the most associated TCRs and HLA-C alleles the fewest. The sequencing pipeline was judged likely to have produced a cluster of highly shared sequence variants as a technical artifact. Correlated functional status among segregating V segments might be attributable to linkage disequilibrium, but an unknown experimental factor could not be ruled out. At a false discovery rate of 0.05, a later analysis linked 15,000 to 20,000 TCR beta sequences to specific HLA alleles. The classifier was reported to diagnose cytomegalovirus status with high specificity and sensitivity in both the original cohort and the validation cohort. A later genetic analysis associated a missense DCLRE1C variant with V-gene and J-gene trimming of TCR beta chains, and an independent cohort replicated the association. In this cohort, only TCR beta chains were sequenced, and detectable features were limited by the absence of alpha or paired-chain data.

In total, fewer than 750 healthy bone marrow donors made up the cohort. At the time of sampling, every cohort member was nominally healthy, though immune exposures that went unrecorded were likely present. The donor was CMV seropositive and was included in the group of almost 300 seropositive cohort members. A peripheral blood sample was provided by each donor, and peripheral blood mononuclear cells were used for TCR beta sequencing. Genomic DNA extraction from the blood cell samples was performed with the Qiagen DNeasy Blood Extraction Kit. The V and J genes are TRBV7-8 and TRBJ1-5, with TRBD1 matching 8 junction bases. Sequenced: PBMCs. The TCR was taken from a man between 50 and 59 years old in good health and CMV-seropositive. At the DNA level, the sequence is TGTGCCAGCAGCGAGACAGGGGTCCCCCAATGGAAGCCCCAGCATTTT. Its protein product is CASSETGVPQWKPQHF.